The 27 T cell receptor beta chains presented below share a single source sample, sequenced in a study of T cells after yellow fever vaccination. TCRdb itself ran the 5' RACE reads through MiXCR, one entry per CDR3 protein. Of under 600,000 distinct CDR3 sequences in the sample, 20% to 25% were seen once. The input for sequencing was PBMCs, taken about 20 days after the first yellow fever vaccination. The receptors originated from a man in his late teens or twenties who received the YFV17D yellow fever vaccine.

The CDR3 loop is CASSVGGVTNVLTF. In DNA form, the CDR3 reads TGTGCCAGCAGCGTAGGGGGAGTAACCAACGTCCTGACTTTC. V gene TRBV9 combines with J gene TRBJ2-6; a possible D gene is TRBD2 (5 bases). V lost 0 bases, J lost 8 bases, and 9 bases lay in between. Germline V gene sequence: CDR1 SGDLS, CDR2 YYNGEE. CDR3 size: 14 residues.

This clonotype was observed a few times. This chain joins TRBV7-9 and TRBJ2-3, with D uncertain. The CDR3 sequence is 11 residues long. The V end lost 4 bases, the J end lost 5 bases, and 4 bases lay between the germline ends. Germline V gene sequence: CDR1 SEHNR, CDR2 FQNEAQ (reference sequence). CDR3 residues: CASSWKDTQYF. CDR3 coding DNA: TGTGCCAGCAGCTGGAAAGATACGCAGTATTTT. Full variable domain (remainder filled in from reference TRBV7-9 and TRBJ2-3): DTGVSQNPRHKITKRGQNVTFRCDPISEHNRLYWYRQTLGQGPEFLTYFQNEAQLEKSRLLSDRFSAERPKGSFSTLEIQRTEQGDSAMYLCASSWKDTQYFGPGTRLTVL.

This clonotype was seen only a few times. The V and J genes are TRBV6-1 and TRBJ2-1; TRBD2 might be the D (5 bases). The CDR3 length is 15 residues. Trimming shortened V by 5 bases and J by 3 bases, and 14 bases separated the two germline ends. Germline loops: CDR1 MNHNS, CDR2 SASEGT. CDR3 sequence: CASSKTPRGYNEQFF. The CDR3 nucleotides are TGTGCCAGCAGTAAAACGCCTCGGGGCTACAATGAGCAGTTCTTC.

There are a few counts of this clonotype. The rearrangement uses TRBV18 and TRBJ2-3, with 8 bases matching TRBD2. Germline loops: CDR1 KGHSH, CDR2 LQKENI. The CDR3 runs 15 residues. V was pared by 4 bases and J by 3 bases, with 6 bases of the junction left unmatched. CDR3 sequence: CASSRRGGLTDTQYF. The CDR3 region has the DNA TGTGCCAGCTCACGTCGGGGGGGCCTGACAGATACGCAGTATTTT.

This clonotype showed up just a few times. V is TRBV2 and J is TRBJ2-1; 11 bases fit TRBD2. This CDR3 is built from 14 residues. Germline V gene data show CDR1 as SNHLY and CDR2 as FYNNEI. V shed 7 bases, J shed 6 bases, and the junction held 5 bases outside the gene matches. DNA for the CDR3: TGTGCCAGCACGGCTAGCGGGGGGACCAATGAGCAGTTCTTC. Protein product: CASTASGGTNEQFF.

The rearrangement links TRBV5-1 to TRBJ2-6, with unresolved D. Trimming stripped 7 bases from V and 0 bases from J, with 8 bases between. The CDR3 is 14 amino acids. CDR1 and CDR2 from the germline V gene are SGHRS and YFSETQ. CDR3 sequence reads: CASVQDSGANVLTF. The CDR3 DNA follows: TGCGCCAGCGTTCAGGACTCTGGGGCCAACGTCCTGACTTTC. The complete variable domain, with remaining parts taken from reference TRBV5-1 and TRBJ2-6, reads KAGVTQTPRYLIKTRGQQVTLSCSPISGHRSVSWYQQTPGQGLQFLFEYFSETQRNKGNFPGRFSGRQFSNSRSEMNVSTLELGDSALYLCASVQDSGANVLTFGAGSRLTVL.

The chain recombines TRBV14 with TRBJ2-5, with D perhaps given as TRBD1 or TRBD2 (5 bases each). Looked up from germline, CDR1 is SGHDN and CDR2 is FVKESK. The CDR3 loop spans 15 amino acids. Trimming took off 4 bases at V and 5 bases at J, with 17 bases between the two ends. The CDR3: CASSPVGTGKETQYF. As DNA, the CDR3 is TGTGCCAGCAGCCCCGTAGGGACGGGGAAGGAGACCCAGTACTTC.

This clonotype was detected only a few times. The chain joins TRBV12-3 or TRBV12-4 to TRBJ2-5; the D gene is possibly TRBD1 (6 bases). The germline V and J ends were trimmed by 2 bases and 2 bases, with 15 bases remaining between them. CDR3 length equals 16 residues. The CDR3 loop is CASSLIGRGGQETQYF. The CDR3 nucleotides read TGTGCCAGCAGTTTAATTGGCAGGGGCGGTCAAGAGACCCAGTACTTC.

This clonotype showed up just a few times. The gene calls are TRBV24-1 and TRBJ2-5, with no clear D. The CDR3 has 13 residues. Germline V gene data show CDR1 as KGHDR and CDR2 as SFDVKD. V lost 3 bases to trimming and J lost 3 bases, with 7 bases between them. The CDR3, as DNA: TGTGCCACCAGTGATGTGGCCGAAGAGACCCAGTACTTC. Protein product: CATSDVAEETQYF.

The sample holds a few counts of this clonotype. The CDR3 region has the DNA TGCGCCAGCAGACCCGGACAGGGTTTCTTTACCGGGGAGCTGTTTTTT. This encodes CASRPGQGFFTGELFF. V usage is TRBV4-3 and J usage is TRBJ2-2; the match to TRBD1 covers 8 bases. Germline values: CDR1 LGHNA, CDR2 YSLEER. The CDR3 consists of 16 residues. V was pared by 6 bases and J by 5 bases, with 11 bases of the junction left unmatched.

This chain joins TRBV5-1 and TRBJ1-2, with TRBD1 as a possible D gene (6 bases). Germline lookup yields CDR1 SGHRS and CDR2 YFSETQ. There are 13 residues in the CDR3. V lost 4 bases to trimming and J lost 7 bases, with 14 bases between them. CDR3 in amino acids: CASSLSGEGGYTF. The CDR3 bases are TGCGCCAGCAGCCTGTCAGGGGAGGGTGGCTACACCTTC.

The CDR3 here is CASSPQITSYNEQFF. The CDR3 coding sequence is TGTGCCAGCAGCCCCCAAATCACGTCCTACAATGAGCAGTTCTTC. The chain links TRBV7-2 to TRBJ2-1; unclear D gene. The V end was cut by 5 bases, the J end by 1 base, with 12 bases between. The CDR3 runs 15 residues. Germline assignment: CDR1 SGHTA and CDR2 FQGNSA.

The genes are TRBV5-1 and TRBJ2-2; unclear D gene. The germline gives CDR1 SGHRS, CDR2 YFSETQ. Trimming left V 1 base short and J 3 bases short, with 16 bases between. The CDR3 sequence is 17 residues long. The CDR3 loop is CASSLPVGRDHTGELFF. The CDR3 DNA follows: TGCGCCAGCAGCTTGCCGGTCGGTAGGGATCACACCGGGGAGCTGTTTTTT.

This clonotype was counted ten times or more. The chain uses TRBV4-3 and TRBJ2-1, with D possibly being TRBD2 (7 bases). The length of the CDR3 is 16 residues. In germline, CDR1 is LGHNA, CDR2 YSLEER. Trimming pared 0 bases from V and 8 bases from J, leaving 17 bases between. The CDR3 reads CASSQDWGGGGDEQFF. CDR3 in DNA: TGCGCCAGCAGCCAAGATTGGGGGGGCGGTGGGGATGAGCAGTTCTTC.

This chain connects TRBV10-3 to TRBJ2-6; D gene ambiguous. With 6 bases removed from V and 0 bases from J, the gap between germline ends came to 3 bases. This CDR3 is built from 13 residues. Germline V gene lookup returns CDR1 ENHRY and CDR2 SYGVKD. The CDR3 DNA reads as TGTGCCATCAGCCACTCTGGGGCCAACGTCCTGACTTTC. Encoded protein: CAISHSGANVLTF.

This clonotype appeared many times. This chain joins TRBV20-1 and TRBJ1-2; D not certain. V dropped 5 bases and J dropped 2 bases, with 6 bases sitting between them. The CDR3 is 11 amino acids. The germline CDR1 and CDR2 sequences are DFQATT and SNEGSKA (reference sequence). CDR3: CSAAQNYGYTF. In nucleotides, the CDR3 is TGCAGTGCTGCCCAAAACTATGGCTACACCTTC.

Written as DNA, the CDR3 is TGTGCCAGCAGCTTAGATGCTCTGATTGATACGCAGTATTTT. Translation: CASSLDALIDTQYF. This rearrangement joins TRBV7-2 to TRBJ2-3; no definite D call. CDR1 is SGHTA and CDR2 is FQGNSA in the germline V gene. CDR3 length equals 14 residues. Trimming removed 1 base from V and 6 bases from J, with 11 bases in between.

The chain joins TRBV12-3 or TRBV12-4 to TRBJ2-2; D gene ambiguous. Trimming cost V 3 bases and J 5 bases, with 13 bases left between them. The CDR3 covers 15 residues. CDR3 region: CASSFGGSQTGELFF. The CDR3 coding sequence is TGTGCCAGCAGTTTCGGCGGAAGTCAAACCGGGGAGCTGTTTTTT.

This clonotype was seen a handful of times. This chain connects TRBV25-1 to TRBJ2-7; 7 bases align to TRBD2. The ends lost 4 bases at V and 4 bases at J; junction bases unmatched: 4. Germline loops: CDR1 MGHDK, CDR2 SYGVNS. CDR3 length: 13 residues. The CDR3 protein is CASSGGGWYEQYF. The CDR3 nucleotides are TGTGCCAGCAGTGGCGGGGGTTGGTACGAGCAGTACTTC.

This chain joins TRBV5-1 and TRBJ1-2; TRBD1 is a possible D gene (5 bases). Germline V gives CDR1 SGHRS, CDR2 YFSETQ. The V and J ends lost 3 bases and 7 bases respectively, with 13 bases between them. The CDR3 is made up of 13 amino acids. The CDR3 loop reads CASSYGEGLGYTF. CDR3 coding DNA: TGCGCCAGCAGCTACGGGGAGGGGCTTGGCTACACCTTC.

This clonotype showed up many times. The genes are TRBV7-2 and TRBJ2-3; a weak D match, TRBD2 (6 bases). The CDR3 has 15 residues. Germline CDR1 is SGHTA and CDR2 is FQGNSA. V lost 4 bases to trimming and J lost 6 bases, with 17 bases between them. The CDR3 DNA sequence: TGTGCCAGCAGCTCCGTGGAGGGGTCCGTCGATACGCAGTATTTT. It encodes CASSSVEGSVDTQYF. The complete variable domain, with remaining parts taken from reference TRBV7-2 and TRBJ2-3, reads GAGVSQSPSNKVTEKGKDVELRCDPISGHTALYWYRQSLGQGLEFLIYFQGNSAPDKSGLPSDRFSAERTGGSVSTLTIQRTQQEDSAVYLCASSSVEGSVDTQYFGPGTRLTVL.

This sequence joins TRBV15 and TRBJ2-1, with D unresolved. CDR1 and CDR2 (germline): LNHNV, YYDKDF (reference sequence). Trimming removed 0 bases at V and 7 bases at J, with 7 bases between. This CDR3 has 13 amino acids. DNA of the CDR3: TGTGCCACCAGCAGAGATGGATTGAATGAGCAGTTCTTC. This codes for CATSRDGLNEQFF.

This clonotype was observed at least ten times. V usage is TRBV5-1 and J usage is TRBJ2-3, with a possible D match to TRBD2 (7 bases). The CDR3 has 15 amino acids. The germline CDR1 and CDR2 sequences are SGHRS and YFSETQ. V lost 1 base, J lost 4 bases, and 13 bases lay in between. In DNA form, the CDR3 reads TGCGCCAGCAGCTTGCTGCGGGGGCAGGCAGATACGCAGTATTTT. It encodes CASSLLRGQADTQYF.

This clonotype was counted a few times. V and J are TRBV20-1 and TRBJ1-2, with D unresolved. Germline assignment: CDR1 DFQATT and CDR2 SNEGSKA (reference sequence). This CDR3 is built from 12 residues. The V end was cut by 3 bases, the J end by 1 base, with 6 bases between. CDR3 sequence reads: CSARPDNYGYTF. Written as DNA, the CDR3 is TGCAGTGCTAGGCCGGATAACTATGGCTACACCTTC.

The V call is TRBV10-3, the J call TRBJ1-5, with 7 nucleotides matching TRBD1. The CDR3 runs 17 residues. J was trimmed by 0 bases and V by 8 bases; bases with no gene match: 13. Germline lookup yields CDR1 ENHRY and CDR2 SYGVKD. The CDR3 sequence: CAIGGTDRGDSNQPQHF. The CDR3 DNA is TGTGCCATCGGAGGGACAGATCGAGGGGATAGCAATCAGCCCCAGCATTTT.

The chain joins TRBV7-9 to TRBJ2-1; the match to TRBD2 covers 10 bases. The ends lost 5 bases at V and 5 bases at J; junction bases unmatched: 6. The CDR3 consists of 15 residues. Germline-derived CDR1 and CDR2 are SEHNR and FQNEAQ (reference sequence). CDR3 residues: CASSERGGINNEQFF. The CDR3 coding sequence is TGTGCCAGCAGCGAGCGGGGGGGAATTAACAATGAGCAGTTCTTC.

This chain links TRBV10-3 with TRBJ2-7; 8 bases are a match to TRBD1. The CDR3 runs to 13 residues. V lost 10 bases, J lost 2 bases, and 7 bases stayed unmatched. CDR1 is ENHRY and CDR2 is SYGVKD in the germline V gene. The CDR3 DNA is TGTGCCAGCGGGCGGACAGGGACCTACGAGCAGTACTTC. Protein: CASGRTGTYEQYF.